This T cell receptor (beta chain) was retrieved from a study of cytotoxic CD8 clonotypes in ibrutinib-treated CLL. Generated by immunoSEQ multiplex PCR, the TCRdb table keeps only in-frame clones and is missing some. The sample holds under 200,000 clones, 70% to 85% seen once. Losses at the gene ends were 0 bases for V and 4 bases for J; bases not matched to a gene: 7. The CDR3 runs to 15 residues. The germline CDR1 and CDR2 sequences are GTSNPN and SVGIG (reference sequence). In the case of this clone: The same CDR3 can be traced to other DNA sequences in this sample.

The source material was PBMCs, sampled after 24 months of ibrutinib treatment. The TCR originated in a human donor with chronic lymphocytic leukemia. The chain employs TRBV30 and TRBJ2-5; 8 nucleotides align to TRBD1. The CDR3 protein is CAWSVGSGGPETQYF. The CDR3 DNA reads TGTGCCTGGAGTGTTGGGTCAGGGGGCCCAGAGACCCAGTACTTC.